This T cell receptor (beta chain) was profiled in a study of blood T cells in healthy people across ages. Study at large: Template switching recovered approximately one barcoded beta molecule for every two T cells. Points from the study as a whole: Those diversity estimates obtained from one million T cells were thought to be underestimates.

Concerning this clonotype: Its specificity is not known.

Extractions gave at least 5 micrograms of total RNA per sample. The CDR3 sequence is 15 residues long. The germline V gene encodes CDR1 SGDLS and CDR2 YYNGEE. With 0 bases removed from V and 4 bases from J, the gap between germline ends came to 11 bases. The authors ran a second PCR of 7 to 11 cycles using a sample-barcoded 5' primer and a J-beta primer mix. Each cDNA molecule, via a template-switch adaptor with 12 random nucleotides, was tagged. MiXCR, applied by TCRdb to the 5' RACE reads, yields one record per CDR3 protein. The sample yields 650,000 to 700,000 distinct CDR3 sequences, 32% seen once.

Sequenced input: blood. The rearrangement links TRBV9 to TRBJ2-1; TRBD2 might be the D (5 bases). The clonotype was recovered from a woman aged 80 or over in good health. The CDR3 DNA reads TGTGCCAGCAGCGTAGGGGCTAGCAAATACAATGAGCAGTTCTTC. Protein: CASSVGASKYNEQFF.